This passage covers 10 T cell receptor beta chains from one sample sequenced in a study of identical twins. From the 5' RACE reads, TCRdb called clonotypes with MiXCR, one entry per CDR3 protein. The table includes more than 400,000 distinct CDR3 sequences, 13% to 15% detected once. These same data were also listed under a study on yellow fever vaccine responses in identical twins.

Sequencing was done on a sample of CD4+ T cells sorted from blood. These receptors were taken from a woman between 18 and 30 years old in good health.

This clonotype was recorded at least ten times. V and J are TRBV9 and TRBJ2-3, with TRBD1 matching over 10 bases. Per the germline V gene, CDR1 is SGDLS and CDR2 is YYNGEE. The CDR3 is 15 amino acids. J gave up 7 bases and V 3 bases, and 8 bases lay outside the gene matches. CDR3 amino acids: CASSGGTGALNTQYF. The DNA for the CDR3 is TGTGCCAGCAGCGGGGGGACAGGGGCGTTAAATACGCAGTATTTT.

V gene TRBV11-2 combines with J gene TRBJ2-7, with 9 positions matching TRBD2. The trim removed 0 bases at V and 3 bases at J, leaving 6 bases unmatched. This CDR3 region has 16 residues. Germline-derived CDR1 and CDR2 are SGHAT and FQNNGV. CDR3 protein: CASSLEPSGMGYEQYF. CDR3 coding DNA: TGTGCCAGCAGCTTAGAGCCTAGCGGGATGGGCTACGAGCAGTACTTC.

CDR3 DNA sequence: TGTGCCAGCAGCCCGGGGCTAGCGATCTTCGATGAGCAGTTCTTC. It yields the protein CASSPGLAIFDEQFF. V is TRBV9 and J is TRBJ2-1, with TRBD2 as a possible D gene (6 bases). Germline V gene sequence: CDR1 SGDLS, CDR2 YYNGEE. V was shortened by 4 bases and J by 8 bases, with 19 bases between the two germline ends. The CDR3 is 15 residues long.

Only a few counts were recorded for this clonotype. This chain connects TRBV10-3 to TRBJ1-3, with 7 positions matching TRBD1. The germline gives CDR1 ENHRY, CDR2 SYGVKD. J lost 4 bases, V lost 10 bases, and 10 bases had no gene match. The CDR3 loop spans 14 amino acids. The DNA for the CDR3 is TGTGCCACGACCCCGGGACAGCAGGGAAACACCATATATTTT. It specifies CATTPGQQGNTIYF.

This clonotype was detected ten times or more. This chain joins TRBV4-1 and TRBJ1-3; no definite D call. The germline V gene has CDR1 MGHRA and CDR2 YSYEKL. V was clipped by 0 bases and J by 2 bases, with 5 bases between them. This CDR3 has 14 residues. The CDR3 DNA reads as TGCGCCAGCAGCCAAGAGGCAACTGGAAACACCATATATTTT. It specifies CASSQEATGNTIYF.

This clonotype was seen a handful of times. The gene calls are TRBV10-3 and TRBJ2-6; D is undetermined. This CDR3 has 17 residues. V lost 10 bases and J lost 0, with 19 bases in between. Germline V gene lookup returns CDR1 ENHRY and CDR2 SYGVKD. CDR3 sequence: CATKLTESSSGANVLTF. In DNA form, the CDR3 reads TGTGCCACTAAGCTGACGGAAAGTAGCTCTGGGGCCAACGTCCTGACTTTC.

CDR3 DNA: TGTGCCACCAGTGAGGCTAGCGGGATTAGGAAGACCCAGTACTTC. Its translation: CATSEASGIRKTQYF. The rearrangement uses TRBV24-1 and TRBJ2-5; 9 bases fit TRBD2. After removal of 4 bases from V and 6 bases from J, the junction contained 8 bases not matched to a gene. This CDR3 contains 15 residues. CDR1 and CDR2 from the germline V gene are KGHDR and SFDVKD.

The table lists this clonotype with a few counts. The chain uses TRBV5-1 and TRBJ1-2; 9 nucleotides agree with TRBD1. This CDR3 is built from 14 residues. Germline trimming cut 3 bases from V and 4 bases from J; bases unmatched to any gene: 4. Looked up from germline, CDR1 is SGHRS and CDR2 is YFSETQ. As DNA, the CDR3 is TGCGCCAGCAGCTCGATGACAGGGGGCTATGGCTACACCTTC. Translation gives CASSSMTGGYGYTF.

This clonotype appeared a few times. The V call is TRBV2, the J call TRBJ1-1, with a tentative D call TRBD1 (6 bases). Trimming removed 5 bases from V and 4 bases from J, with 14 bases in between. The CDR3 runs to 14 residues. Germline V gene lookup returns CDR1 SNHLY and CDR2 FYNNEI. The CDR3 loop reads CASSPNRVFTEAFF. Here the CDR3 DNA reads TGTGCCAGCAGTCCCAACAGGGTATTCACTGAAGCTTTCTTT.

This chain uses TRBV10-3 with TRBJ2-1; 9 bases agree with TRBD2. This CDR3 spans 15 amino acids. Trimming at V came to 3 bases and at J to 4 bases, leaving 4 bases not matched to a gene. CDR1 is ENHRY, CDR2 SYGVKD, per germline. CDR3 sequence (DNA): TGTGCCATCAGTGATGTACTAGCGGGTTACAATGAGCAGTTCTTC. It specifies CAISDVLAGYNEQFF.